This T cell receptor beta chain was observed in a study of T cells in Graves' hyperthyroidism and ophthalmopathy. Study-wide results and limits: In simple terms, a model built on 13 V-J features told ophthalmopathy apart from stable hyperthyroidism. Blood also held most thyroid clonotypes expanded beyond 0.001.

Clinical symptoms, serum thyroxine and TRAb, thyroid ultrasound and orbital computed tomography were used for the diagnoses. TCR beta CDR3 regions were amplified from RNA. HTBI primers were used for first-round RT-PCR of the TCR CDR3. One entry per CDR3 protein results from TCRdb running MiXCR on the multiplex PCR reads. The profile shows 490,000 or so distinct CDR3 sequences, around 50% of them singletons. Concerning this clonotype: Its specificity is not known. The junction and the germline gene differ at one end; a read error may be behind it.

The sample consisted of peripheral blood or thyroid tissue (not recorded which). This clonotype was obtained from an adult woman with Graves' disease, either hyperthyroidism or ophthalmopathy (not recorded which).

CDR3: CTSIEVFPEAFF. CDR3 sequence (DNA): TGTACCAGCATAGAGGTTTTCCCTGAAGCTTTCTTT. V is TRBV2 and J is TRBJ1-1, with D unresolved. Germline V gene lookup returns CDR1 SNHLY and CDR2 FYNNEI. The CDR3 runs to 12 residues. The complete variable domain, with remaining parts taken from reference TRBV2 and TRBJ1-1, reads EPEVTQTPSHQVTQMGQEVILRCVPISNHLYFYWYRQILGQKVEFLVSFYNNEISEKSEIFDDQFSVERPDGSNFTLKIRSTKLEDSAMYFCTSIEVFPEAFFGQGTRLTVV.